This T cell receptor (beta chain) was captured by sequencing in a study of tumor and adjacent non-tumor tissue in lung cancer. No cell sorting was done before RNA was extracted from the tissue. This non-tumor lung sample came from over 3 cm beyond the tumor edge. A modified ARM-PCR protocol with three rounds of nested PCR amplified TCRbeta. One entry per CDR3 protein, called by TCRdb with MiXCR from the multiplex PCR reads. Counted here are about 43,000 distinct CDR3 sequences, approximately 57% occurring once; the ten biggest clones make up 45%. The CDR3 is 15 amino acids. Between the trimmed V and J ends, which lost 8 bases and 4 bases, there was a span of 23 bases. CDR1 and CDR2 from the germline V gene are DFQATT and SNEGSKA (reference sequence).

Sequencing used distant non-tumor lung tissue. The sequence derives from a man aged 50 to 59 with non-small cell lung cancer. V is TRBV20-1 and J is TRBJ1-2; no clear D. The CDR3 DNA sequence: TGCAGTACGAGCTCGGGGATTGGCGGAGTCTATGGCTACACCTTC. Translated, it gives CSTSSGIGGVYGYTF.